Sequencing of this T cell receptor beta chain was carried out in a study of CD8 T cells in ankylosing spondylitis. Study observations and caveats: About 8 highly homologous variants made up a TCR beta motif, and this motif appeared characteristic of ankylosing spondylitis blood. In reactive arthritis synovial fluid and blood, some motif variants had been reported before. The authors found the disease-linked clones to be CD8+ and relatively rare in peripheral blood.

The germline V gene has CDR1 SGHRS and CDR2 YFSETQ. Trimming stripped 6 bases from V and 1 base from J, with 10 bases between. The CDR3 runs to 14 residues. Library preparation for TCR beta used quantitative 5'-RACE with molecular barcodes. A single record per CDR3 protein comes from TCRdb applying MiXCR to the 5' RACE reads. Here the sample spans fewer than 500,000 distinct CDR3 sequences, around 22% being singletons. This clonotype was detected many times. Its antigen is unknown. Sequencing used blood, either unsorted or a sorted T cell fraction (not recorded which). The chain couples TRBV5-1 to TRBJ2-2; D gene uncertain. The clonotype originates from a male donor with ankylosing spondylitis. The CDR3 protein is CASKNSGNTGELFF. CDR3 DNA sequence: TGCGCCAGCAAAAACTCAGGGAACACCGGGGAGCTGTTTTTT.